This T cell receptor (beta chain) originates from a study of blood T cells in healthy people across ages (dated by TCRdb to between 2014 and 2017). A note on the overall study: In model experiments, template switching captured roughly one uniquely barcoded TCR beta cDNA molecule for every two T cells. The study measured age-related changes in TCR beta repertoire diversity using deep sequencing normalized with unique cDNA molecular identifiers. The donors were divided into four age groups: young (average about 16 years), middle-aged (approximately 42), aged (roughly 60) and long-lived (about 90). To avoid experimental bias, donors of different ages were randomly spread across the sequencing lanes. For two donors (one aged 18 to 29 and one aged 80 or older), the study analyzed two additional independent replicas of 1 million unique cDNA reads from the same blood draw. Results the study describes overall, beyond this receptor: There was a strong correlation between observed TCR beta diversity and the percentage of naive T cells measured by flow cytometry. Estimates of total diversity based on one million sequenced T cells were regarded as lower bounds and as underestimates. Observed TCR beta diversity per million T cells fell roughly linearly with age, and a significant reduction was already apparent by age about 43. Conclusive comparison of naive and antigen-experienced compartments was prevented by the profiling of bulk unsorted PBMCs. Because the CMV infection status of the donors was unknown, age-related changes in expanded clonotypes may potentially have been confounded. The long-lived group showed more naive CD4+ T cells, fewer expanded clones and increased TCR diversity than the aged group, suggesting age selection.

Libraries were made using 5' RACE. Sequenced using an Illumina HiSeq 2500. A second roughly 6 to 11 cycle PCR used a sample-barcoded 5' primer and a J-beta primer mix. A unique molecular identifier was introduced onto each TCR beta cDNA molecule by a template-switch 5' adaptor carrying 12 random nucleotides. Each sample yielded at least 2.5 million CDR3-containing paired-end reads. First-strand cDNA was synthesized from all RNA with the Mint cDNA synthesis kit, primed by a TRBC-specific oligonucleotide. All cDNA was treated with uracil-DNA glycosylase and then went through a first 18-cycle PCR with the universal primers M1SS and BC2_uni_R. Concerning the study's data processing: Each sample was normalized by randomly selecting 1 million high-quality reads, each carrying a distinct molecular identifier. Reads with shared molecular identifiers were discarded instead of being binned into consensus sequences. MiTCR, with a Q25 quality threshold and the strictest error-elimination algorithm, was used for CDR3 identification, clonotype clustering and error correction. A nonparametric unseen species model using Euler transformation provided a lower-bound estimate of total TCR beta diversity. TCRdb reprocessed the public reads (quality trimming at Q25 with fastp, clone calling with MiXCR) and kept in-frame beta chains. Under each unique CDR3 protein, matching rows form one entry showing the most common genes and DNA. The V and J calls and clone size come from TCRdb's table, not from the authors' own analysis. Across this sample there are 650,000 to 800,000 distinct CDR3 sequences, with under 65% seen only once. The ten largest clonotypes hold roughly 14% of the sample.

The donors were roughly 38 Caucasian individuals from Russia, aged roughly 6 to 100 years, who were systemically healthy. Each donor gave 8 to 10 milliliters of peripheral blood, collected into EDTA-treated Vacutainer tubes. Ficoll-Paque density-gradient centrifugation was used to isolate PBMCs, with at least 6.5 million per sample. Total RNA, at least 6 micrograms per sample, was extracted from PBMCs with Trizol reagent. The percentages of naive CD45RAhigh/CD27high T cells were determined by flow cytometry on a PBMC aliquot from every donor. On this clonotype itself: No cognate antigen has been identified for it. Base qualities are not at hand, and no much larger clone is one base apart.

Trimming costs V 5 bases and J 5 bases, and their ends lie 21 bases apart. From a lookup of the germline V gene (reference sequence), CDR1 and CDR2 are DFQATT and SNEGSKA. The cysteine opens and the phenylalanine closes a CDR3 of 15 amino acids. The CDR3 DNA has 45 bases and is translated from base 1. The clonotype was recovered from a woman aged 80 or over in good health. The material sequenced was blood. The V gene is TRBV20-1 and the J gene is TRBJ1-1, with no confident D gene call. The nucleotides read TGCAGTGCTGACCTGATGCGGCCGCGGGGAACTGAAGCTTTCTTT. It specifies CSADLMRPRGTEAFF.